This record looks at one TCR beta chain sequence and its context. The record originates from a study of CD8 T cells in Susac syndrome. High-throughput TCR beta sequencing covered peripheral CD8+ and CD4+ T cells. In germline, CDR1 is DFQATT, CDR2 SNEGSKA (reference sequence). Unmatched junction bases numbered 9, after V lost 1 base and J lost 2 bases. This CDR3 spans 16 amino acids. Reverse transcription of roughly 0.5 to 1 ug RNA was carried out with random hexamers. An immunoSEQ multiplex PCR generated amplified TCR beta CDR3 products spanning 54 Vbeta and 13 Jbeta. In TCRdb, the immunoSEQ multiplex PCR reads were re-called with MiXCR into one record per CDR3 protein. The sample records about 180,000 distinct CDR3 sequences, 85% to 95% being singletons.

This receptor was identified in a human donor with multiple sclerosis. This chain connects TRBV20-1 to TRBJ2-5; 8 nucleotides match TRBD1. Input material: CD8+ T cells from PBMCs. The CDR3 spells CSARGEARGPQETQYF. CDR3 in DNA: TGCAGTGCTAGAGGGGAAGCCAGGGGGCCACAAGAGACCCAGTACTTC.